The 4 T cell receptor beta chains listed next were all sequenced from one sample in a study of blood T cell repertoires in COVID-19. Here immunoSEQ multiplex PCR was the method, and the copy in TCRdb shows in-frame clones only, minus some. Of over 200,000 clones in the sample, around nine tenths were seen once. The sequencing sample was made of peripheral blood. The receptors were gathered from a woman aged 60-75 years with acute or convalescent COVID-19.

The gene calls are TRBV4-2 and TRBJ2-3; the D is unclear. This CDR3 spans 18 amino acids. Trimming took 3 bases from V and 0 from J, leaving 19 bases between them. Germline V gene sequence: CDR1 LGHNA, CDR2 YNFKEQ. This chain's CDR3 is CASSQNIRITASTDTQYF. CDR3 DNA sequence: TGTGCCAGCAGCCAGAACATTCGGATTACAGCTAGCACAGATACGCAGTATTTT.

The V gene is TRBV7-9, the J gene TRBJ2-5; D gene ambiguous. CDR1 and CDR2 (germline): SEHNR, FQNEAQ (reference sequence). V shed 5 bases and J shed 9 bases, with 10 bases lying between them. The CDR3 extends over 11 amino acids. DNA of the CDR3: TGTGCCAGCAGCGCCCAGGTGGCCCAGTACTTC. Protein product: CASSAQVAQYF.

Written as DNA, the CDR3 is TGTGCCTGGAGTTTCCAGACAAAGGAGCAGTACTTC. Encoded protein: CAWSFQTKEQYF. The chain links TRBV30 to TRBJ2-7; no reliable D call. This CDR3 comprises 12 residues. Germline assignment: CDR1 GTSNPN and CDR2 SVGIG (reference sequence). V was trimmed by 2 bases and J by 7 bases, leaving 12 bases between them.

J is TRBJ1-2 and V is TRBV3-1 (or the pseudogene TRBV3-2); maybe TRBD1 (5 bases). The CDR3 loop spans 16 amino acids. V shed 2 bases and J shed 4 bases, with 17 bases lying between them. Germline V gene lookup returns CDR1 LGHDT and CDR2 YNNKEL (reference sequence). The CDR3 spells CASSQKGGRVGYGYTF. The CDR3 DNA sequence: TGTGCCAGCAGCCAAAAGGGAGGCAGGGTGGGCTATGGCTACACCTTC.